The 30 T cell receptor beta chains presented below share a single source sample, sequenced in a study of T cell repertoires in cytomegalovirus infection (dated by TCRdb to 2018 to 2020). Sequenced on an Illumina HiSeq 1500. TCRdb handled the public reads itself, with Q25 trimming in fastp and clone calling in MiXCR, and kept productive beta chains. Each record represents a unique CDR3 protein, reported with the most common genes and DNA among its rows. In all, the sample holds roughly 500,000 distinct CDR3 sequences, and about 15% of those were seen once. The ten top clones hold 20% to 30% of the sample. Material for sequencing was CD8+ T cells from PBMCs. These receptors were collected from a human donor in good health (CMV status not recorded). Some clones in this sample may be carry-over from other donors' samples.

A few counts support this clonotype. The chain carries TRBV27 and TRBJ2-1; D uncertain. There are 12 residues in the CDR3. Germline V gene sequence: CDR1 MNHEY, CDR2 SMNVEV (reference sequence). Trimming removed 6 bases from V and 8 bases from J, with 11 bases in between. The CDR3 is CASSDRWDEQFF. The CDR3 region has the DNA TGTGCCAGCAGCGATCGCTGGGATGAGCAGTTCTTC.

This clonotype was seen repeatedly, ten times or more. The chain combines TRBV6-1 with TRBJ1-1, with D possibly matching TRBD1 (6 bases). In germline, CDR1 is MNHNS, CDR2 SASEGT. The CDR3 runs 13 residues. With 6 bases removed from V and 4 bases from J, the gap between germline ends came to 12 bases. The CDR3: CASSGSGATEAFF. The CDR3 region has the DNA TGTGCCAGCAGCGGGTCAGGGGCCACTGAAGCTTTCTTT.

This clonotype was counted at least ten times. The chain employs TRBV4-2 and TRBJ1-1; the D gene is possibly TRBD1 (5 bases). CDR1 and CDR2 from the germline V gene are LGHNA and YNFKEQ. CDR3 size: 16 residues. V dropped 0 bases and J dropped 2 bases, with 13 bases sitting between them. CDR3 residues: CASSQDGRGINTEAFF. The CDR3 DNA is TGTGCCAGCAGCCAAGATGGTCGGGGGATCAACACTGAAGCTTTCTTT.

The J gene is TRBJ2-7, the V gene TRBV4-2; 13 bases agree with TRBD2. J gave up 4 bases and V 0 bases, and 3 bases lay outside the gene matches. The CDR3 runs to 16 residues. Looked up from germline, CDR1 is LGHNA and CDR2 is YNFKEQ. CDR3 in DNA: TGTGCCAGCAGCCAAGATCTGACTAGCGGGAGGTACGAGCAGTACTTC. It yields the protein CASSQDLTSGRYEQYF.

This clonotype was seen many times. The chain has TRBV24-1 and TRBJ1-5; TRBD1 is a possible D gene (6 bases). The CDR3 spans 14 residues. The V end lost 3 bases, the J end lost 6 bases, and 11 bases lay between the germline ends. CDR1 is KGHDR, CDR2 SFDVKD, per germline. The CDR3 region has the DNA TGTGCCACCAGTGATCCTGGGGGCGGTCAGCCCCAGCATTTT. It yields the protein CATSDPGGGQPQHF.

The sample holds many counts of this clonotype. V and J are TRBV11-2 and TRBJ1-5; 8 bases line up with TRBD1. V gave up 1 base and J gave up 9 bases; unmatched junction bases: 5. The CDR3 is made up of 14 amino acids. Germline values: CDR1 SGHAT, CDR2 FQNNGV. Here the CDR3 reads CASSLAGGGRPQHF. The DNA of the CDR3 is TGTGCCAGCAGCTTAGCAGGGGGCGGACGGCCCCAGCATTTT.

This clonotype appeared many times. The rearrangement joins TRBV7-9 to TRBJ1-1; 7 nucleotides agree with TRBD1. CDR3 length: 17 residues. Germline V gives CDR1 SEHNR, CDR2 FQNEAQ (reference sequence). With V trimmed by 3 bases and J by 5 bases, 15 bases remained unmatched. The CDR3 loop is CASSFRGGLMAPTEAFF. The CDR3 nucleotides read TGTGCCAGCAGCTTCAGGGGGGGGCTGATGGCCCCGACTGAAGCTTTCTTT.

This chain connects TRBV12-3 or TRBV12-4 to TRBJ2-7; TRBD1 aligns across 7 bases. This CDR3 comprises 13 residues. The J segment lost 5 bases and the V segment lost 5 bases, leaving 6 bases of the junction unmatched. DNA for the CDR3: TGTGCCAGCAGTCTCGGACAGGCCCACGAGCAGTACTTC. This translates into CASSLGQAHEQYF.

In its sample, this clonotype was seen many times. The V call is TRBV6-1, the J call TRBJ2-7; possibly TRBD1 for D (6 bases). The CDR3 spans 14 residues. V gave up 4 bases and J gave up 0 bases, with 10 bases separating them. Per the germline V gene, CDR1 is MNHNS and CDR2 is SASEGT. The CDR3 bases are TGTGCCAGCAGTGGGGGGACATTCTCCTACGAGCAGTACTTC. This gives the protein CASSGGTFSYEQYF.

This clonotype came up many times. The V and J genes are TRBV12-3 or TRBV12-4 and TRBJ2-1; 8 nucleotides align to TRBD1. CDR3 length: 17 residues. The V and J ends lost 3 bases and 5 bases, in that order; junction bases with no gene match: 12. The CDR3 is CASSLATGGMIDNEQFF. The CDR3 region has the DNA TGTGCCAGCAGTTTGGCCACAGGGGGAATGATTGACAATGAGCAGTTCTTC.

This clonotype was counted only a few times. The chain joins TRBV18 to TRBJ1-2, with D uncertain. The CDR3 totals 13 residues. V lost 0 bases and J lost 7, with 9 bases in between. CDR1 is KGHSH, CDR2 LQKENI, per germline. In DNA form, the CDR3 reads TGTGCCAGCTCACCACCGGAAGTAGGTGGCTACACCTTC. Protein product: CASSPPEVGGYTF.

This clonotype was recorded at least ten times. V and J are TRBV4-1 and TRBJ1-4; D is ambiguous. Trimming left V 1 base short and J 7 bases short, with 10 bases between. CDR1 and CDR2 (germline): MGHRA, YSYEKL. CDR3 length: 14 amino acids. The CDR3 region is CASSQGSGPEKLFF. In DNA form, the CDR3 reads TGCGCCAGCAGCCAAGGTTCAGGTCCTGAAAAACTGTTTTTT.

The chain uses TRBV19 and TRBJ2-7; 10 bases line up with TRBD2. V lost 0 bases to trimming and J lost 4 bases; unmatched junction nucleotides: 9. Germline CDR1 and CDR2: LNHDA and SQIVND (reference sequence). The CDR3 contains 17 residues. The DNA of the CDR3 is TGTGCCAGTAGTATAGATCTTCGGGCTAGCGGGAGATACGAGCAGTACTTC. Translated, it gives CASSIDLRASGRYEQYF.

This clonotype was observed at least ten times. The rearrangement links TRBV6-1 to TRBJ2-6; D possibly corresponds to TRBD2 (7 bases). The length of the CDR3 is 16 residues. CDR1 is MNHNS and CDR2 is SASEGT in the germline V gene. V gave up 9 bases and J gave up 4 bases, with 19 bases separating them. The CDR3 DNA follows: TGTGCCAGTCAGCGATCGGGGGGCGCCGGGGCCAACGTCCTGACTTTC. This sequence encodes CASQRSGGAGANVLTF.

The chain carries TRBV30 and TRBJ1-3; perhaps TRBD1 as D (6 bases). CDR1 and CDR2 (germline): GTSNPN, SVGIG (reference sequence). This CDR3 comprises 14 residues. The V and J ends lost 5 bases and 2 bases respectively, with 13 bases between them. Written as DNA, the CDR3 is TGTGCCTGGGGGCAGGGGTTAGCTGGAAACACCATATATTTT. Translating it yields CAWGQGLAGNTIYF.

In its sample, this clonotype was seen a few times. The J gene is TRBJ1-5, the V gene TRBV10-3, with D maybe TRBD1 (5 bases). V dropped 2 bases and J dropped 2 bases, with 31 bases sitting between them. The CDR3 loop spans 22 amino acids. Germline CDR1 is ENHRY and CDR2 is SYGVKD. CDR3: CAISEPPQSYSLGQGGNQPQHF. Written as DNA, the CDR3 is TGTGCCATCAGTGAGCCTCCGCAATCTTACTCGTTGGGGCAGGGTGGCAATCAGCCCCAGCATTTT.

This sequence joins TRBV20-1 and TRBJ2-7; D may be TRBD1 (6 bases). Germline assignment: CDR1 DFQATT and CDR2 SNEGSKA (reference sequence). CDR3 length: 15 amino acids. V was shortened by 1 base and J by 5 bases, with 18 bases between the two germline ends. CDR3: CSARGTGLQGDEQYF. For the CDR3, the DNA is TGCAGTGCTAGAGGTACAGGGCTCCAGGGCGACGAGCAGTACTTC.

The table lists this clonotype with a few counts. The chain has TRBV19 and TRBJ2-2; a possible D gene is TRBD2 (5 bases). V was cut by 9 bases and J by 4 bases, with 12 bases left in between. Germline assignment: CDR1 LNHDA and CDR2 SQIVND (reference sequence). The length of the CDR3 is 13 residues. The CDR3 region has the DNA TGTGCCAGCTCTCGAGAGGGCACCGGGGAGCTGTTTTTT. Amino acid sequence: CASSREGTGELFF.

This clonotype was picked up many times. The J gene is TRBJ1-2, the V gene TRBV6-1; D is undetermined. In germline, CDR1 is MNHNS, CDR2 SASEGT. V was cut by 0 bases and J by 7 bases, with 15 bases left in between. The CDR3 loop spans 15 amino acids. The CDR3 is CASSEALLVLSGYTF. As DNA, the CDR3 is TGTGCCAGCAGTGAAGCGCTTCTAGTGCTCAGTGGCTACACCTTC.

V usage is TRBV20-1 and J usage is TRBJ2-7; D may correspond to TRBD1 or TRBD2 (5 bases each). CDR3 length equals 14 residues. Germline V gene lookup returns CDR1 DFQATT and CDR2 SNEGSKA (reference sequence). V gave up 4 bases and J gave up 0 bases, with 13 bases separating them. The CDR3 here is CSAKGRVNSYEQYF. CDR3 in DNA: TGCAGTGCTAAGGGGCGGGTGAACTCCTACGAGCAGTACTTC.

For this clonotype: Compared with germline, one end of the junction differs, possibly owing to a read error. The genes are TRBV19 and TRBJ1-1; D remains ambiguous. The CDR3 spans 13 residues. The germline V gene has CDR1 LNHDA and CDR2 SQIVND (reference sequence). CDR3 sequence reads: CASSIRKNTVAFF. CDR3 nucleotide sequence: TGTGCCAGTAGTATACGGAAGAACACTGTAGCTTTCTTT.

The chain recombines TRBV28 with TRBJ1-4, with D uncertain. V was shortened by 3 bases and J by 8 bases, with 10 bases between the two germline ends. CDR3 size: 13 residues. The germline V gene has CDR1 MDHEN and CDR2 SYDVKM. The chain's CDR3 is CASSFWRSEKLFF. The DNA of the CDR3 is TGTGCCAGCAGTTTTTGGAGGAGCGAAAAACTGTTTTTT.

This clonotype appeared a few times. The genes are TRBV9 and TRBJ1-2; TRBD1 matches at 9 bases. V lost 7 bases to trimming and J lost 8 bases; unmatched junction nucleotides: 12. The CDR3 covers 14 residues. Germline V gene sequence: CDR1 SGDLS, CDR2 YYNGEE. CDR3 amino acids: CASGGTGTGTGYTF. CDR3 in DNA: TGTGCCAGCGGGGGTACCGGGACAGGGACCGGCTACACCTTC.

In its sample, this clonotype was seen a few times. The CDR3 nucleotides are TGTGCCAGCAGCTTGGGTGGACTAGGGGGCGAGCAGTACTTC. Residues: CASSLGGLGGEQYF. V is TRBV5-6 and J is TRBJ2-7; possibly TRBD2 for D (7 bases). Germline CDR1 and CDR2: SGHDT and YYEEEE. Deletions cut 0 bases from V and 6 bases from J, with 13 bases between. The CDR3 totals 14 residues.

The chain combines TRBV5-1 with TRBJ1-2, with 9 nucleotides matching TRBD1. V was pared by 2 bases and J by 5 bases, with 4 bases of the junction left unmatched. This CDR3 is built from 14 residues. Germline V CDR1 and CDR2: SGHRS, YFSETQ. The CDR3 nucleotides read TGCGCCAGCAGCTTCTCCGGGACAGGGTATGGCTACACCTTC. Its translation is CASSFSGTGYGYTF. Drawing the rest from reference TRBV5-1 and TRBJ1-2, the complete variable domain is KAGVTQTPRYLIKTRGQQVTLSCSPISGHRSVSWYQQTPGQGLQFLFEYFSETQRNKGNFPGRFSGRQFSNSRSEMNVSTLELGDSALYLCASSFSGTGYGYTFGSGTRLTVV.

This clonotype was observed a handful of times. The CDR3 spells CASNSNEQFF. The CDR3, as DNA: TGTGCCAGCAATTCCAATGAGCAGTTCTTC. The chain recombines TRBV6-1 with TRBJ2-1; no firm D call. CDR1 and CDR2 (germline): MNHNS, SASEGT. The CDR3 is 10 residues long. V was trimmed by 7 bases and J by 6 bases, leaving 4 bases between them.

V is TRBV12-3 or TRBV12-4 and J is TRBJ1-4; tentatively, D is TRBD1 (5 bases). This CDR3 spans 17 amino acids. Trimming took 6 bases from V and 5 from J, leaving 22 bases between them. For the CDR3, the DNA is TGTGCCAGCAGACAATCCGGGAGGAGCCCAGGGAATGAAAAACTGTTTTTT. Amino acid sequence: CASRQSGRSPGNEKLFF.

This clonotype appeared many times. V usage is TRBV12-3 or TRBV12-4 and J usage is TRBJ1-1; D possibly corresponds to TRBD1 (6 bases). V was trimmed by 7 bases and J by 1 base, leaving 13 bases between them. The CDR3 is 14 amino acids. The CDR3 here is CASINMGANTEAFF. Written as DNA, the CDR3 is TGTGCCAGCATCAACATGGGGGCGAACACTGAAGCTTTCTTT.

The chain uses TRBV20-1 and TRBJ1-2; D perhaps matches TRBD1 (6 bases). The CDR3 runs 14 residues. Germline V gives CDR1 DFQATT, CDR2 SNEGSKA (reference sequence). V was pared by 5 bases and J by 4 bases, with 17 bases between. Here the CDR3 reads CSAQVAGAGYGYTF. In nucleotides, the CDR3 is TGCAGTGCTCAAGTTGCGGGGGCAGGCTATGGCTACACCTTC.

This clonotype was recorded a few times. The genes are TRBV4-1 and TRBJ1-2; TRBD1 agrees at 7 bases. CDR1 MGHRA and CDR2 YSYEKL come from the germline V gene. This CDR3 has 15 residues. The J segment lost 4 bases and the V segment lost 3 bases, leaving 8 bases of the junction unmatched. CDR3 nucleotide sequence: TGCGCCAGCAGCCAGGGCCCCGGGACAGCCTATGGCTACACCTTC. Its translation: CASSQGPGTAYGYTF.